This T cell receptor beta chain was obtained from a study of CXCR3-negative and CXCR3-positive naive CD8 T cells. The CDR3 covers 17 residues. Germline lookup yields CDR1 LGHNA and CDR2 YSLEER. With UMI labels, 5' RACE was used to prepare the TRB cDNA libraries. Reanalyzing the 5' RACE reads, TCRdb keeps one entry per CDR3 protein, without DNA. Here the sample table reports about 53,000 distinct CDR3 sequences. The sequenced sample was naive CXCR3- CD8+ T cells from blood. Subset given: CD45RO-CCR7+CD27+CD95- naive CD8+ T cells lacking CXCR3 (TNR3-). This TCR came from a human donor in good health. Some clones in this sample may be carry-over from other donors' samples. The chain has TRBV4-3 and TRBJ2-2; without DNA, the TCRdb call of TRBD2 cannot be checked. CDR3 protein: CASSQALAGGTTGELFF.